This entry lists 29 T cell receptor beta chains sequenced from one sample in a study of T cell responses to AZD1222 COVID-19 vaccine. The protocol was immunoSEQ multiplex PCR, while the TCRdb copy is restricted to in-frame clones and leaves out a portion. This table holds under 170,000 clones, 94% found once. This sample comprised peripheral blood, obtained on day 0 of AZD1222 vaccination. The receptors stem from an adult in good health.

The chain carries TRBV28 and TRBJ1-5; D may be TRBD1 (5 bases). Trimming removed 1 base at V and 5 bases at J, with 15 bases between. This CDR3 contains 16 residues. Germline values: CDR1 MDHEN, CDR2 SYDVKM. The CDR3 spells CASSLFWRGNYQPQHF. DNA for the CDR3: TGTGCCAGCAGTTTATTTTGGCGGGGGAATTATCAGCCCCAGCATTTT.

The chain has TRBV6-5 and TRBJ1-1; unclear D gene. This CDR3 has 13 amino acids. Trimming pared 2 bases from V and 3 bases from J, leaving 7 bases between. Per germline, CDR1 MNHEY and CDR2 SVGAGI. CDR3 coding DNA: TGTGCCAGCAGTTACGATAGGGACACTGAAGCTTTCTTT. This translates into CASSYDRDTEAFF.

V usage is TRBV27 and J usage is TRBJ2-3; 12 bases are a match to TRBD2. CDR1 is MNHEY, CDR2 SMNVEV, per germline (reference sequence). V trimming: 0 bases; J trimming: 4 bases; junction bases outside the gene matches: 2. The CDR3 consists of 16 residues. The CDR3 region is CASSLSLAGGADTQYF. The CDR3 DNA sequence: TGTGCCAGCAGTTTATCTCTAGCGGGGGGGGCAGATACGCAGTATTTT.

The chain joins TRBV19 to TRBJ1-4, with D hard to call. From germline, CDR1 is LNHDA and CDR2 SQIVND (reference sequence). The CDR3 has 17 residues. Trimming removed 1 base at V and 0 bases at J, with 12 bases between. CDR3 DNA: TGTGCCAGTAGTATAGGTGGCATTCGTGCAACTAATGAAAAACTGTTTTTT. It encodes CASSIGGIRATNEKLFF.

The table lists this clone with a count of one. The CDR3 is CASSLGRGSSYEQYV. The CDR3 DNA reads as TGTGCCAGCAGCTTAGGAAGGGGGAGCTCCTACGAGCAGTACGTC. The genes are TRBV7-2 and TRBJ2-7; D might be TRBD1 (6 bases). This CDR3 contains 15 residues. Deletions cut 1 base from V and 0 bases from J, with 10 bases between. Germline CDR1 is SGHTA and CDR2 is FQGNSA.

This chain connects TRBV6-5 to TRBJ1-6; 10 positions match TRBD1. V was clipped by 6 bases and J by 8 bases; unmatched bases: 1. The CDR3 sequence is 13 residues long. CDR1 and CDR2 (germline): MNHEY, SVGAGI. CDR3: CASRGTGDSPLHF. CDR3 bases: TGTGCCAGCAGAGGGACAGGGGATTCACCCCTCCACTTT.

The genes are TRBV2 and TRBJ1-1; 9 nucleotides line up with TRBD1. CDR1 is SNHLY and CDR2 is FYNNEI in the germline V gene. CDR3 length: 15 residues. Trimming removed 3 bases from V and 3 bases from J; junction bases left unmatched: 5. In DNA form, the CDR3 reads TGTGCCAGCAGTGAGAACAGGGGGCCATACACTGAAGCTTTCTTT. It codes for CASSENRGPYTEAFF.

The chain has TRBV5-8 and TRBJ1-3; D is undetermined. The germline V and J ends were trimmed by 2 bases and 0 bases, with 15 bases remaining between them. The germline gives CDR1 SGHTS, CDR2 YDEGEE. This CDR3 spans 17 amino acids. CDR3 region: CASSFGGVTFSGNTIYF. The CDR3 DNA is TGTGCCAGCAGCTTTGGTGGGGTGACCTTCTCTGGAAACACCATATATTTT.

CDR3 region: CASSLRPDNEQFF. CDR3 nucleotide sequence: TGTGCCAGCAGCTTGAGGCCGGACAATGAGCAGTTCTTC. The chain carries TRBV7-2 and TRBJ2-1, with D hard to call. The CDR3 has 13 residues. From germline, CDR1 is SGHTA and CDR2 FQGNSA. The V and J ends lost 3 bases and 5 bases respectively, with 8 bases between them.

This clone was observed a single time. V gene TRBV15 combines with J gene TRBJ1-2; no clear D gene. The CDR3 extends over 13 amino acids. The germline V gene has CDR1 LNHNV and CDR2 YYDKDF (reference sequence). Deletions cut 4 bases from V and 8 bases from J, with 14 bases between. CDR3 region: CATSNRNLGGYTF. The CDR3, as DNA: TGTGCCACCAGCAACAGAAACCTCGGGGGCTACACCTTC.

CDR3 sequence: CASSSLTGQAFF. The CDR3 DNA is TGTGCCAGCAGTTCCCTGACAGGGCAAGCTTTCTTT. V usage is TRBV6-5 and J usage is TRBJ1-1; 7 nucleotides align to TRBD1. This CDR3 has 12 residues. V shed 4 bases, J shed 9 bases, and the junction held 5 bases outside the gene matches. Germline-derived CDR1 and CDR2 are MNHEY and SVGAGI.

The rearrangement joins TRBV7-8 to TRBJ1-2, with 7 bases identical to TRBD1. Trimming at V came to 2 bases and at J to 7 bases, leaving 4 bases not matched to a gene. CDR3 length: 13 amino acids. The germline V gene encodes CDR1 SGHVS and CDR2 FQNEAQ. The CDR3 DNA follows: TGTGCCAGCAGCTTACGGGACAGTACTGGCTACACCTTC. Translation: CASSLRDSTGYTF.

This rearrangement joins TRBV3-1 (or the pseudogene TRBV3-2) to TRBJ2-1; TRBD2 matches 8 bases. The germline V gene encodes CDR1 LGHDT and CDR2 YNNKEL (reference sequence). V dropped 3 bases and J dropped 7; count of bases not matched to a gene: 5. The CDR3 is 14 residues long. The CDR3 DNA is TGTGCCAGCAGCCATAACGGGAGGGAAAATGAGCAGTTCTTC. Its translation: CASSHNGRENEQFF.

The gene calls are TRBV5-6 and TRBJ2-1, with D perhaps matching TRBD1 or TRBD2 (5 bases each). Trimming shortened V by 0 bases and J by 5 bases, and 12 bases separated the two germline ends. Germline lookup yields CDR1 SGHDT and CDR2 YYEEEE. The length of the CDR3 is 15 residues. In nucleotides, the CDR3 is TGTGCCAGCAGCTTGGTCCACGGGGCTGACAATGAGCAGTTCTTC. Protein sequence: CASSLVHGADNEQFF.

The rearrangement uses TRBV12-3 or TRBV12-4 and TRBJ2-3, with TRBD2 identical over 11 bases. The junction had 7 bases not matched to a gene; V was cut back by 10 bases and J by 7 bases. The CDR3 has 13 residues. CDR3 sequence: CATTSGSRYTQYF. CDR3 DNA sequence: TGTGCCACAACTAGCGGGAGTCGATATACGCAGTATTTT.

The chain uses TRBV9 and TRBJ2-1, with D perhaps TRBD1 (5 bases). The CDR3 sequence is 12 residues long. The V end lost 3 bases, the J end lost 6 bases, and 7 bases lay between the germline ends. CDR1 and CDR2 (germline): SGDLS, YYNGEE. The CDR3 region has the DNA TGTGCCAGCAGCGGTGGGGCCAATGAGCAGTTCTTC. Encoded protein: CASSGGANEQFF.

V and J are TRBV7-9 and TRBJ2-3; tentatively, D is TRBD1 (6 bases). V was shortened by 2 bases and J by 0 bases, with 9 bases between the two germline ends. CDR3 size: 15 residues. The germline V gene encodes CDR1 SEHNR and CDR2 FQNEAQ (reference sequence). The CDR3 DNA reads TGTGCCAGCAGCTTAAGACAGGTCAGCACAGATACGCAGTATTTT. It translates to CASSLRQVSTDTQYF.

This chain joins TRBV10-3 and TRBJ2-1; D not certain. Deletions cut 5 bases from V and 8 bases from J, with 13 bases between. Germline V gene sequence: CDR1 ENHRY, CDR2 SYGVKD. This CDR3 is 13 amino acids long. The CDR3, as DNA: TGTGCCATCAGTCAATCACCTAGGGATGAGCAGTTCTTC. Translated: CAISQSPRDEQFF.

This sequence joins TRBV9 and TRBJ1-2; no clear D. The CDR3 extends over 15 amino acids. V was pared by 2 bases and J by 7 bases, with 18 bases between. The V gene's germline CDR1 is SGDLS and CDR2 YYNGEE. CDR3 in amino acids: CASSVSLARRSGYTF. CDR3 coding DNA: TGTGCCAGCAGCGTTTCTTTGGCTCGCCGAAGTGGCTACACCTTC.

The V call is TRBV7-3, the J call TRBJ1-2; no firm D call. The V and J ends lost 4 bases and 7 bases respectively, with 10 bases between them. This CDR3 region has 12 residues. CDR1 is SGHTA, CDR2 FQGTGA, per germline. The CDR3 DNA reads TGTGCCAGCAGCTCCGTTGACGGTGGCTACACCTTC. Its protein is CASSSVDGGYTF.

The chain joins TRBV19 to TRBJ1-2; weak D call: TRBD1 (6 bases). Trimming cost V 2 bases and J 8 bases, with 12 bases left between them. The germline V gene has CDR1 LNHDA and CDR2 SQIVND (reference sequence). The CDR3 totals 13 residues. CDR3: CASSISGDFGYTF. In DNA, the CDR3 is TGTGCCAGTAGTATATCAGGGGACTTCGGCTACACCTTC.

The chain is built from TRBV6-5 and TRBJ2-3, with D perhaps being TRBD1 or TRBD2 (5 bases each). This CDR3 comprises 15 residues. Per the germline V gene, CDR1 is MNHEY and CDR2 is SVGAGI. V was trimmed by 10 bases and J by 2 bases, leaving 19 bases between them. The CDR3 DNA reads TGTGCCACCGCGGGTGGGCAGGGATCCACAGATACGCAGTATTTT. Translation: CATAGGQGSTDTQYF.

The gene calls are TRBV12-3 or TRBV12-4 and TRBJ1-2; D gene ambiguous. The V and J ends lost 6 bases and 3 bases respectively, with 11 bases between them. CDR3 length: 13 residues. CDR3 sequence reads: CASRAVEYYGYTF. In DNA, the CDR3 is TGTGCCAGCAGGGCCGTAGAATACTATGGCTACACCTTC.

V gene TRBV24-1 combines with J gene TRBJ2-2, with 12 bases lining up with TRBD1. This CDR3 is 17 amino acids long. The germline CDR1 and CDR2 sequences are KGHDR and SFDVKD. V dropped 0 bases and J dropped 7; count of bases not matched to a gene: 5. CDR3: CATSDLPGTGGFGELFF. CDR3 DNA: TGTGCCACCAGTGATTTGCCGGGGACAGGGGGCTTCGGGGAGCTGTTTTTT.

The gene calls are TRBV6-5 and TRBJ1-2; the D is unclear. Trimming took 5 bases from V and 3 from J, leaving 10 bases between them. The CDR3 extends over 13 amino acids. Germline CDR1 is MNHEY and CDR2 is SVGAGI. Written as DNA, the CDR3 is TGTGCCAGCAGTACAACTAGGGACTATGGCTACACCTTC. This codes for CASSTTRDYGYTF.

This chain joins TRBV11-2 and TRBJ1-1; D uncertain. Trimming pared 5 bases from V and 5 bases from J, leaving 15 bases between. Germline CDR1 reads SGHAT; CDR2 reads FQNNGV. This CDR3 is 14 amino acids long. Written as DNA, the CDR3 is TGTGCCAGCAGCAACCGCCAGGAAAGGACTGAAGCTTTCTTT. Its protein is CASSNRQERTEAFF.

CDR3 DNA sequence: TGTGCCACCAGTGATGGCCAGGGGAATGGCTACACCTTC. This encodes CATSDGQGNGYTF. The chain joins TRBV24-1 to TRBJ1-2; TRBD1 is a possible D gene (6 bases). This CDR3 comprises 13 residues. Germline V CDR1 and CDR2: KGHDR, SFDVKD. Trimming stripped 3 bases from V and 6 bases from J, with 10 bases between.

This rearrangement joins TRBV5-5 to TRBJ1-1; D remains ambiguous. Germline lookup yields CDR1 SGHKS and CDR2 YYEKEE (reference sequence). V lost 5 bases to trimming and J lost 2 bases, with 7 bases between them. The CDR3 runs to 12 residues. The CDR3 loop reads CASRTQNTEAFF. DNA for the CDR3: TGTGCCAGCAGAACTCAAAACACTGAAGCTTTCTTT.

Remarks on this clone: One end of the junction varies from germline; a read error may be responsible. CDR3 amino acids: CASSDSRYGEAFF. The DNA for the CDR3 is TGTGCCAGCAGTGACTCTAGGTATGGGGAAGCTTTCTTT. The V and J genes are TRBV6-5 and TRBJ1-1; D gene ambiguous. The germline CDR1 and CDR2 sequences are MNHEY and SVGAGI. The CDR3 spans 13 residues.